A selection of T cell receptor beta chains follows, all from one sample in a study of blood T cell repertoires in COVID-19. TCRdb's copy holds only in-frame clones and misses some; the assay was immunoSEQ multiplex PCR. The profile shows fewer than 200,000 clones, just under 90% of them singletons. The sequencing input was peripheral blood. Receptors were obtained from a woman aged 70 to 79 with COVID-19, enrolled during active disease. Both conserved end residues are part of each CDR3. D genes are given only for firm matches.

j_call: TRBJ1-5; v_call: TRBV28; d_call: NA; cdr3_aa: CASSLRRGNQPQHF; cdr3_nt: TGTGCCAGCAGTTTAAGGAGGGGTAATCAGCCCCAGCATTTT
j_call: TRBJ1-5; v_call: TRBV7-2; d_call: NA; cdr3_aa: CASTQVGGRQPQHF; cdr3_nt: TGTGCCAGCACTCAAGTCGGGGGACGTCAGCCCCAGCATTTT
j_call: TRBJ2-5; v_call: TRBV3-1/TRBV3-2; d_call: NA; cdr3_aa: CASSQVTSGETQYF; cdr3_nt: TGTGCCAGCAGCCAAGTTACCTCGGGGGAGACCCAGTACTTC
j_call: TRBJ2-7; v_call: TRBV3-1/TRBV3-2; d_call: NA; cdr3_aa: CASSLGGVEQYF; cdr3_nt: TGTGCCAGCAGCCTCGGGGGAGTCGAGCAGTACTTC
j_call: TRBJ2-7; v_call: TRBV20-1; d_call: NA; cdr3_aa: CSASSGEALYEQYF; cdr3_nt: TGCAGTGCTAGTTCGGGGGAAGCTCTCTACGAGCAGTACTTC
j_call: TRBJ1-2; v_call: TRBV14; d_call: TRBD1; cdr3_aa: CASRRAGGDRYTF; cdr3_nt: TGTGCCAGCAGGAGGGCAGGGGGCGATCGCTACACCTTC
j_call: TRBJ2-7; v_call: TRBV28; d_call: TRBD2; cdr3_aa: CASSPPGGLATAYEQYF; cdr3_nt: TGTGCCAGCAGTCCCCCGGGGGGACTAGCAACTGCCTACGAGCAGTACTTC
j_call: TRBJ1-1; v_call: TRBV30; d_call: NA; cdr3_aa: CAWALSGEAFF; cdr3_nt: TGTGCCTGGGCCCTATCAGGAGAAGCTTTCTTT
j_call: TRBJ1-2; v_call: TRBV19; d_call: NA; cdr3_aa: CASSISRARYGYTF; cdr3_nt: TGTGCCAGTAGTATTTCCAGGGCCCGCTATGGCTACACCTTC
j_call: TRBJ1-5; v_call: TRBV3-1/TRBV3-2; d_call: NA; cdr3_aa: CASSQGQDPSTGQPQHF; cdr3_nt: TGTGCCAGCAGCCAGGGTCAGGATCCGAGCACAGGTCAGCCCCAGCATTTT
j_call: TRBJ2-2; v_call: TRBV20-1; d_call: NA; cdr3_aa: CSASQRGELFF; cdr3_nt: TGCAGTGCTAGTCAGCGCGGGGAGCTGTTTTTT